The 6 T cell receptor beta chains below all came from one sample that was sequenced in a study of blood T cell repertoires in COVID-19 (dated by TCRdb to the early 2020s). Library generation was performed with the immunoSEQ multiplex PCR assay. TCRdb provides this immuneACCESS table in a form limited to in-frame rearrangements. Some clones are lacking; in checked studies, under half of them reflect an unresolved V gene, and why the rest are absent is not known. The sample table lists 300,000 to 400,000 clones, roughly 89% of them with a count of one. The ten largest clones take up 3% to 4% of the sample. Sequenced material: peripheral blood. The receptors shown here come from a woman aged 18-29 years who had recovered from COVID-19.

The gene calls are TRBV5-8 and TRBJ2-1, with 7 positions matching TRBD1. CDR3 length: 13 residues. Germline loops: CDR1 SGHTS, CDR2 YDEGEE. The V segment lost 4 bases and the J segment 3 bases; nucleotides outside the gene matches: 1. CDR3 nucleotide sequence: TGTGCCAGCAGCGGGGACAGCTACAATGAGCAGTTCTTC. Its translation: CASSGDSYNEQFF.

The CDR3 sequence is CASSPPTGRLIGEQFF. For the CDR3, the DNA is TGTGCCAGCAGCCCACCGACAGGGAGGCTAATTGGAGAGCAGTTCTTC. The chain employs TRBV5-6 and TRBJ2-1, with D perhaps matching TRBD1 (7 bases). V lost 4 bases and J lost 10, with 24 bases in between. CDR1 and CDR2 (germline): SGHDT, YYEEEE. This CDR3 region has 16 residues. Looking up the rest from reference TRBV5-6 and TRBJ2-1 gives the full variable domain: DAGVTQSPTHLIKTRGQQVTLRCSPKSGHDTVSWYQQALGQGPQFIFQYYEEEERQRGNFPDRFSGHQFPNYSSELNVNALLLGDSALYLCASSPPTGRLIGEQFFGPGTRLTVL.

The chain links TRBV18 to TRBJ1-4; D is ambiguous. The CDR3 contains 13 residues. Between the trimmed V and J ends, which lost 2 bases and 6 bases, there was a span of 7 bases. Germline lookup yields CDR1 KGHSH and CDR2 LQKENI. CDR3: CASSPRQDEKLFF. In DNA form, the CDR3 reads TGTGCCAGCTCACCAAGGCAGGATGAAAAACTGTTTTTT.

This clone was detected once. The chain combines TRBV28 with TRBJ1-5, with 11 bases matching TRBD1. The CDR3 is made up of 21 amino acids. With V trimmed by 5 bases and J by 5 bases, 23 bases remained unmatched. CDR1 MDHEN and CDR2 SYDVKM come from the germline V gene. CDR3 nucleotide sequence: TGTGCCAGCAGTCAAACAACCCGGGACAGGGGGAAAAAATGGTGGGATCAGCCCCAGCATTTT. This translates into CASSQTTRDRGKKWWDQPQHF.

This chain uses TRBV19 with TRBJ2-6; maybe TRBD1 (6 bases). The germline CDR1 and CDR2 sequences are LNHDA and SQIVND (reference sequence). With 0 bases removed from V and 3 bases from J, the gap between germline ends came to 9 bases. The CDR3 is 16 amino acids. The CDR3 nucleotides are TGTGCCAGTAGTATAGATCAGGGGTATGGGGCCAACGTCCTGACTTTC. Encoded protein: CASSIDQGYGANVLTF.

The genes are TRBV11-2 and TRBJ1-3; weak D call: TRBD1 (6 bases). Germline V gene data show CDR1 as SGHAT and CDR2 as FQNNGV. V was cut by 5 bases and J by 0 bases, with 20 bases left in between. The CDR3 is made up of 18 amino acids. CDR3: CASSLHPGHGSSGNTIYF. CDR3 sequence (DNA): TGTGCCAGCAGCCTCCACCCGGGACACGGCAGCTCTGGAAACACCATATATTTT.